This T cell receptor (beta chain) appears in the sequencing data of a study of CD8+CD57+ T cells in acquired aplastic anemia. Both TCR beta VDJ combination and CDR3 sequence profiling were carried out. Genomic DNA was the template for this profiling. From the reads, TCRdb called clonotypes with MiXCR, one entry per CDR3 protein. The data contain some 82,000 distinct CDR3 sequences, around 44% of them singletons. The CDR3 is 15 amino acids. Germline CDR1 and CDR2: MNHEY and SVGAGI. The V gene end was trimmed by 2 bases and the J gene end by 1 base; junction bases not matched to a gene: 4. This clonotype has at least ten counts.

The sample consisted of sorted CD4+, CD8+, or CD8+CD57+ T cells (not recorded which) from PBMCs. The TCR was taken from a human donor in good health, serving as a control. The rearrangement joins TRBV6-5 to TRBJ2-7; 8 positions match TRBD1. CDR3 nucleotide sequence: TGTGCCAGCAGTTACGACAGGGGCCGTTCCTACGAGCAGTACTTC. The encoded protein is CASSYDRGRSYEQYF.